This T cell receptor beta chain is from a study of T cell changes during pregnancy in multiple sclerosis. The CDR3 spans 14 residues. J was trimmed by 4 bases and V by 4 bases; bases with no gene match: 7. Per germline, CDR1 SGHRS and CDR2 YFSETQ. The protocol was immunoSEQ multiplex PCR, while the TCRdb copy is restricted to in-frame clones and leaves out a portion. Among tens of thousands of clones, 85% to 95% were seen once, and the ten largest hold around 2.9%. The source material was CD8+ T cells from peripheral blood mononuclear cells, sampled in the third trimester of pregnancy. The sequence was collected from a female donor in good health, enrolled as a control in a pregnancy study. The chain has TRBV5-1 and TRBJ2-7; 8 nucleotides align to TRBD2. The CDR3 nucleotides read TGCGCCAGCAGCGACGGGAGGGTGAGGTACGAGCAGTACTTC. Protein product: CASSDGRVRYEQYF.